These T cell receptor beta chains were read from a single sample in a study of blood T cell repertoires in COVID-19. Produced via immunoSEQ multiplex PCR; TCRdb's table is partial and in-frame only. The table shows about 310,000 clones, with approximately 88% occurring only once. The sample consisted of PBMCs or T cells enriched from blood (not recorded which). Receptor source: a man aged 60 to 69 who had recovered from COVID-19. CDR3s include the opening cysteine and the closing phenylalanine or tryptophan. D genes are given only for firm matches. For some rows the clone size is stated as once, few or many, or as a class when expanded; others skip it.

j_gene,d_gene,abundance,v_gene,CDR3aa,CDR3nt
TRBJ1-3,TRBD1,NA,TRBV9,CASSVAGQEAGNTIYF,TGTGCCAGCAGCGTAGCCGGACAGGAGGCAGGAAACACCATATATTTT
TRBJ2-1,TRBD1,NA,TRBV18,CASSPSTGTNEQFF,TGTGCCAGCTCACCATCGACAGGGACCAATGAGCAGTTCTTC
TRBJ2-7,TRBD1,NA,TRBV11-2,CASSLDRGRGLLLYEQYF,TGTGCCAGCAGCTTAGATCGCGGCAGGGGGCTGTTATTGTACGAGCAGTACTTC
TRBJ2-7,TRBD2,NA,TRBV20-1,CSASLAGGYEQYF,TGCAGTGCTAGTTTAGCGGGAGGGTACGAGCAGTACTTC
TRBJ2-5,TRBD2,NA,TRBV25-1,CASSDGHWREGRETQYF,TGTGCCAGCAGTGACGGACACTGGCGGGAGGGCCGGGAGACCCAGTACTTC
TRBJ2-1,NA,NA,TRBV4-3,CASSQELGDNPQFF,TGCGCCAGCAGCCAAGAATTAGGGGACAACCCTCAGTTCTTC
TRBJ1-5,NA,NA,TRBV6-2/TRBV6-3,CASSSTLSTGNQPQHF,TGTGCCAGCAGTTCAACCCTTTCGACTGGCAATCAGCCCCAGCATTTT
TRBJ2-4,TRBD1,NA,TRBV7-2,CASSFRTGGSGAKNIQYF,TGTGCCAGCAGCTTTCGGACAGGGGGCTCGGGGGCCAAAAACATTCAGTACTTC
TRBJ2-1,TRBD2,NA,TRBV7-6,CASTPGGVATPTNEQFF,TGTGCCAGCACCCCGGGGGGGGTAGCGACTCCCACCAATGAGCAGTTCTTC
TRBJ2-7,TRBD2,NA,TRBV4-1,CASSQVSGTRSSYEQYF,TGCGCCAGCAGCCAAGTATCCGGGACTAGGAGCTCCTACGAGCAGTACTTC
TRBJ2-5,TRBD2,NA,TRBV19,CASSGTSGMYQETQYF,TGTGCAAGTAGTGGAACTAGCGGGATGTACCAAGAGACCCAGTACTTC
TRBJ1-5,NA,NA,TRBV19,CASSPFVIGGVNQPQHF,TGTGCCAGTAGTCCCTTTGTAATAGGGGGAGTCAATCAGCCCCAGCATTTT
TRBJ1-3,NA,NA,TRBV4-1,CASSQDLFNTIYF,TGCGCCAGCAGCCAAGATCTATTCAACACCATATATTTT
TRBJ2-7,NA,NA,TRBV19,CASSIGSGRVYEQYF,TGTGCCAGTAGTATAGGTTCTGGGAGAGTCTACGAGCAGTACTTC
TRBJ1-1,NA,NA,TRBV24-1,CATSDPSSDIPEAFF,TGTGCCACCAGTGATCCAAGTTCAGACATACCTGAAGCTTTCTTT
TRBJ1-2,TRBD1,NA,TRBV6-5,CASSWGQGDGYTF,TGTGCCAGCAGCTGGGGACAGGGTGATGGCTACACCTTC
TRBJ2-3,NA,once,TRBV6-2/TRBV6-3,CASSYNREGTDTQYF,TGTGCCAGCAGTTACAACAGGGAGGGGACAGATACGCAGTATTTT
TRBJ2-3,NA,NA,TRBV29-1,CSAGTPGGTDTQYF,TGCAGCGCCGGGACCCCGGGAGGCACAGATACGCAGTATTTT
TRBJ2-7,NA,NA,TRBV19,CASSIGGAIMEQYF,TGTGCCAGTAGTATAGGCGGGGCTATAATGGAGCAGTACTTC
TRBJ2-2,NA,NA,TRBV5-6,CASSLYSPNTGELFF,TGTGCCAGCAGCTTGTACTCCCCGAACACCGGGGAGCTGTTTTTT
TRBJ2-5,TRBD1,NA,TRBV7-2,CASSLSSGGLQETQYF,TGTGCCAGCAGCTTAAGTTCAGGGGGCCTCCAAGAGACCCAGTACTTC
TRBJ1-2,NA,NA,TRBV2,CASSEQTNYGYTF,TGTGCCAGCAGTGAACAGACTAACTATGGCTACACCTTC
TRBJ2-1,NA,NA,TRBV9,CASSPIWRGYNEQFF,TGTGCCAGCAGCCCCATTTGGAGGGGCTACAATGAGCAGTTCTTC
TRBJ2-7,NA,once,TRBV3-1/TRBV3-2,CASSQSSGHSSYEQYF,TGTGCCAGCAGCCAATCGAGCGGCCATAGCTCCTACGAGCAGTACTTC
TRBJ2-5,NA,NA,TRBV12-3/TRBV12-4,CASSFWSEETQYF,TGTGCCAGCAGTTTTTGGTCGGAAGAGACCCAGTACTTC
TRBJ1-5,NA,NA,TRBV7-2,CASSLAGQPQHF,TGTGCCAGCAGCTTAGCCGGGCAGCCCCAGCATTTT
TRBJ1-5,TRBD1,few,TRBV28,CASRVGTGLNQPQHF,TGTGCCAGCAGAGTCGGGACAGGACTAAATCAGCCCCAGCATTTT
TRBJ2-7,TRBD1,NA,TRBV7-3,CASSPGQGAYEQYF,TGTGCCAGCAGCCCCGGACAGGGGGCTTACGAGCAGTACTTC
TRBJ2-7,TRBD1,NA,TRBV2,CAQNRGVTYEQYF,TGTGCCCAGAACAGGGGAGTAACCTACGAGCAGTACTTC
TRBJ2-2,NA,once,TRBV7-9,CASSLGLSTGELFF,TGTGCCAGCAGCTTAGGTCTGTCCACCGGGGAGCTGTTTTTT
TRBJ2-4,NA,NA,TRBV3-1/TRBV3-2,CASSPNRNIQYF,TGTGCCAGCAGCCCGAACAGGAACATTCAGTACTTC
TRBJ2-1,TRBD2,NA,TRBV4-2,CASSQREGLLNEQFF,TGTGCCAGCAGCCAACGGGAGGGCCTTTTGAATGAGCAGTTCTTC